This T cell receptor beta chain was sequenced during a study of response to subunit inactivated influenza vaccine. After removal of 4 bases from V and 1 base from J, the junction contained 14 bases not matched to a gene. The CDR3 consists of 18 residues. Germline V lookup: CDR1 SGHRS, CDR2 YFSETQ. Study-level points and caveats: Few additional T cells are recruited per seasonal influenza vaccination, authors suggested.

TCRdb redid the calling of the RT-PCR reads with MiXCR, one entry per CDR3 protein. The sample has over 750,000 distinct CDR3 sequences; approximately 22% are singletons. This clonotype turned up a few times. Its antigen is unknown. This chain uses TRBV5-1 with TRBJ1-1, with 9 bases lining up with TRBD1. The receptor was isolated from a man aged 45-65 years who received an inactivated influenza vaccine. The sample consisted of PBMCs from blood, taken 5 days after vaccination. CDR3 region: CASSMPRRTGARNTEAFF. CDR3 DNA: TGCGCCAGCAGCATGCCCCGTCGGACAGGGGCGAGGAACACTGAAGCTTTCTTT.